This TCR beta chain came from a study of blood T cells in healthy people across ages. With respect to this clonotype: What it recognizes is unknown.

Study-wide points: Naive CD4+ cells and diversity were both higher in long-lived donors than in aged donors. Unsorted PBMC material precluded a definitive naive versus antigen-experienced comparison.

A second PCR of 7 to 11 cycles used a sample-barcoded 5' primer and a J-beta primer mix. TCRdb fed the 5' RACE reads into MiXCR, producing one record per CDR3 protein. This table has 1.2 million to 1.5 million distinct CDR3 sequences, almost 60% appearing once. Germline V gene lookup returns CDR1 SGHVS and CDR2 FQNEAQ. The V gene lost 1 base and the J gene lost 3 bases, with 16 bases spanning the gap. The CDR3 runs to 16 residues. The sequenced sample consisted of blood. The genes are TRBV7-8 and TRBJ2-7; weak D call: TRBD1 (6 bases). This clonotype originated in a man between 18 and 35 years old in good health. In DNA, the CDR3 is TGTGCCAGCAGCTTAGGCAGGGGAATTGGCCTCTACGAGCAGTACTTC. It specifies CASSLGRGIGLYEQYF.